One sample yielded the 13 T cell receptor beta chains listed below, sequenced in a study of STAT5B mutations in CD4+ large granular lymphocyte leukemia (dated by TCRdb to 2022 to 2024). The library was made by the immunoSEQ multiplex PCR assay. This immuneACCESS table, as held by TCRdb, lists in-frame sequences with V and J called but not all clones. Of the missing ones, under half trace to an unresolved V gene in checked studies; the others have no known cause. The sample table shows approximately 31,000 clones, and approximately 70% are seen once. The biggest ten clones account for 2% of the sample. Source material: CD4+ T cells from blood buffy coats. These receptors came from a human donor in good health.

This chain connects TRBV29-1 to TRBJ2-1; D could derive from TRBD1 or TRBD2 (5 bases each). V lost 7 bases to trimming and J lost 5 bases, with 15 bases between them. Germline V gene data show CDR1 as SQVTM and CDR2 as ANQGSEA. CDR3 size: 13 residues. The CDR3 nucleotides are TGCAGCGGGGGCCCCCGGACTGACAATGAGCAGTTCTTC. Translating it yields CSGGPRTDNEQFF.

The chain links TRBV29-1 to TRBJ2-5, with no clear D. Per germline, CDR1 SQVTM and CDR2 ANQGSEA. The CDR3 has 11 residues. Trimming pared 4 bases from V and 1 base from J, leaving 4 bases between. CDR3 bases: TGCAGCGTTGTAGTCCAAGAGACCCAGTACTTC. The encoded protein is CSVVVQETQYF. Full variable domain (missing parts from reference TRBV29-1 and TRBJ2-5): SAVISQKPSRDICQRGTSLTIQCQVDSQVTMMFWYRQQPGQSLTLIATANQGSEATYESGFVIDKFPISRPNLTFSTLTVSNMSPEDSSIYLCSVVVQETQYFGPGTRLLVL.

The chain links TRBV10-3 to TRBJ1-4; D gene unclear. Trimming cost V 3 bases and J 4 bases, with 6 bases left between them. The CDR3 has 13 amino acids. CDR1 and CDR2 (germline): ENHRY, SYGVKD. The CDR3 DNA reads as TGTGCCATCAGTGACCCCCGTAATGAAAAACTGTTTTTT. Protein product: CAISDPRNEKLFF.

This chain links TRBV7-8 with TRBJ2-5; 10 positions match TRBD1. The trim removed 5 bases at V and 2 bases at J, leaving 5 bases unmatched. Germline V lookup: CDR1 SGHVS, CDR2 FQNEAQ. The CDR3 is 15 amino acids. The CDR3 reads CASSPWDRGQETQYF. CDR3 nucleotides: TGTGCCAGCAGCCCGTGGGACAGGGGACAAGAGACCCAGTACTTC.

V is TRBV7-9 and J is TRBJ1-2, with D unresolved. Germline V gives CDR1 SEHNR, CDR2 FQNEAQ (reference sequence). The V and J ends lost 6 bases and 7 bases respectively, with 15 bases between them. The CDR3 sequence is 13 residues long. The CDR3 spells CASSQRGRVGYTF. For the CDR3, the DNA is TGTGCCAGCAGTCAACGGGGAAGGGTTGGCTACACCTTC. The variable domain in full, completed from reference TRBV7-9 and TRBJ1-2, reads DTGVSQNPRHKITKRGQNVTFRCDPISEHNRLYWYRQTLGQGPEFLTYFQNEAQLEKSRLLSDRFSAERPKGSFSTLEIQRTEQGDSAMYLCASSQRGRVGYTFGSGTRLTVV.

CDR3 sequence (DNA): TGTGCCCTCACTTACGAGGGGAGCTACAATGAGCAGTTCTTC. It is translated as CALTYEGSYNEQFF. The V and J genes are TRBV7-9 and TRBJ2-1, with D possibly called TRBD1 or TRBD2 (5 bases each). CDR3 length: 14 amino acids. With 11 bases removed from V and 3 bases from J, the gap between germline ends came to 17 bases. In germline, CDR1 is SEHNR, CDR2 FQNEAQ (reference sequence).

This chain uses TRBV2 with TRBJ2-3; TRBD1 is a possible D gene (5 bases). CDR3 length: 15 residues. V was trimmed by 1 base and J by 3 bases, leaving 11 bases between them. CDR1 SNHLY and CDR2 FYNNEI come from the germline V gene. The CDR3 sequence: CASSEGRVGTDTQYF. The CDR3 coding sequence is TGTGCCAGCAGTGAAGGCAGGGTCGGGACAGATACGCAGTATTTT.

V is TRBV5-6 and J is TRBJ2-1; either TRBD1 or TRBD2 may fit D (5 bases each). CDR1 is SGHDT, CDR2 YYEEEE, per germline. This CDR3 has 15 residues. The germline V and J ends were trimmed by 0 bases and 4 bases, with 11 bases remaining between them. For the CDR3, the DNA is TGTGCCAGCAGCTTGGGTTGGGGCGGGTACAATGAGCAGTTCTTC. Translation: CASSLGWGGYNEQFF.

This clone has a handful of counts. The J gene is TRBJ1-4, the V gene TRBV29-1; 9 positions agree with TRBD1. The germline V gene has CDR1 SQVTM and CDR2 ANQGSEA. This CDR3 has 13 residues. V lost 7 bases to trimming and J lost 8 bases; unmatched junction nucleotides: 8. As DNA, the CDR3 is TGCAGCGCAACAGGGGGCGAGGGGGAAAAACTGTTTTTT. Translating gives CSATGGEGEKLFF.

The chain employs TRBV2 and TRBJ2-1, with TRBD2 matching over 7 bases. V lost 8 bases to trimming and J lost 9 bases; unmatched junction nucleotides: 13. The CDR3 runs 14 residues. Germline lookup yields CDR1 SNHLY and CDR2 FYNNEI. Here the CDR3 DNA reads TGTGCCAGCGGACGGACTAGTCATACGGGTGAGCAGTTCTTC. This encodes CASGRTSHTGEQFF.

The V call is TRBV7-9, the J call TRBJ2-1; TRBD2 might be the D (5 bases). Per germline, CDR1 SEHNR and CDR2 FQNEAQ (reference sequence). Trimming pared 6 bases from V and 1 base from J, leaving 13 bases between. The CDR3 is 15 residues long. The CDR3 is CASRLSRGSYNEQFF. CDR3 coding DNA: TGTGCCAGCAGATTAAGCCGCGGGTCCTACAATGAGCAGTTCTTC.

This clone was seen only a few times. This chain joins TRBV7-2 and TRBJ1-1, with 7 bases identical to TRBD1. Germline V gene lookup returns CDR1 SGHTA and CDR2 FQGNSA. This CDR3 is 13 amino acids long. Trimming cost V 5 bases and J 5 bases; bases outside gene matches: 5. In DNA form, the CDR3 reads TGTGCCAGCAGCGGCACGACAGGGACTGAAGCTTTCTTT. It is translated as CASSGTTGTEAFF.

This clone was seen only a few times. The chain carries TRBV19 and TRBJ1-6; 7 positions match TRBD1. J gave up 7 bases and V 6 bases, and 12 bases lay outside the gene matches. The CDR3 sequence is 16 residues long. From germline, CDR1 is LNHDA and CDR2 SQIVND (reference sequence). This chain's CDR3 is CASSPATGTKNSPLHF. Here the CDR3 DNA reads TGTGCCAGTAGCCCTGCGACAGGGACGAAGAATTCACCCCTCCACTTT.